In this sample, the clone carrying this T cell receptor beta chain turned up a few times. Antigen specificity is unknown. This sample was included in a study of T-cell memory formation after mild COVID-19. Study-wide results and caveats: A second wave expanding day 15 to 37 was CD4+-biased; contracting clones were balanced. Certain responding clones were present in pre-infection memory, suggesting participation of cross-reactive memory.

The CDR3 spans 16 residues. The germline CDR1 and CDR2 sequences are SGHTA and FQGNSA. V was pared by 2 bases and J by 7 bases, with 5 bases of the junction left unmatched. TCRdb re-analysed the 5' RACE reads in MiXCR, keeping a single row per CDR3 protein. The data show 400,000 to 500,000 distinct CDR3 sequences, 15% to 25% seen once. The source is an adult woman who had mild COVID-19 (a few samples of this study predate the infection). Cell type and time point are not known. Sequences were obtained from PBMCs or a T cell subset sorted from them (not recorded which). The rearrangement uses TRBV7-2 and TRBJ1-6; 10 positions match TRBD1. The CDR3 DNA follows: TGTGCCAGCAGCTTACGGGACAGGGGTTTCAATTCACCCCTCCACTTT. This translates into CASSLRDRGFNSPLHF. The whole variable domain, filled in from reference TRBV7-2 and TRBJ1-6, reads GAGVSQSPSNKVTEKGKDVELRCDPISGHTALYWYRQSLGQGLEFLIYFQGNSAPDKSGLPSDRFSAERTGGSVSTLTIQRTQQEDSAVYLCASSLRDRGFNSPLHFGNGTRLTVT.